This T cell receptor (beta chain) was observed in a study of blood T cell repertoires in COVID-19. The wider study: Specimens from acute and convalescent COVID-19 originated in the United States, Italy and Spain. From T cells, B-cell-depleted T cells, or PBMCs came the material, which was cDNA or gDNA.

Trimming took off 2 bases at V and 5 bases at J, with 10 bases between the two ends. The CDR3 consists of 13 residues. Germline V gene data show CDR1 as SGHNT and CDR2 as YENEEA. Clones were sequenced by immunoSEQ multiplex PCR, and TCRdb holds only the in-frame ones, with some missing. The sample holds 30,000 to 45,000 clones, around 81% seen once. This sequence joins TRBV11-3 and TRBJ2-7, with no clear D. This sequence originates from a human donor in a cohort sampled during active COVID-19. The sample taken for sequencing was peripheral blood. The CDR3 here is CASSLYLSDEQYF. CDR3 DNA sequence: TGTGCCAGCAGCTTATATTTGTCGGACGAGCAGTACTTC.